This T cell receptor beta chain was observed in a study of T cell repertoires in cytomegalovirus infection. The germline V and J ends were trimmed by 9 bases and 15 bases, with 21 bases remaining between them. In germline, CDR1 is SGHVS, CDR2 FQNEAQ. The CDR3 is 13 amino acids. MiXCR was run by TCRdb on the reads, yielding one entry per CDR3 protein. This table has 350,000 to 500,000 distinct CDR3 sequences, roughly 31% appearing once. Comment on this clonotype: Given a much more abundant clone one base away, this may be a read error.

The sample comprised PBMCs. The sequence derives from a human donor in good health (CMV status not recorded). Some clones in this sample may be carry-over from other donors' samples. This chain joins TRBV7-8 and TRBJ1-6; maybe TRBD1 (5 bases). In nucleotides, the CDR3 is TGTGCCAGGAGCAGAAACCAGGGACCAGGCCTCCACTTT. It encodes CARSRNQGPGLHF. The full variable domain, rest sourced from reference TRBV7-8 and TRBJ1-6, is GAGVSQSPRYKVAKRGQDVALRCDPISGHVSLFWYQQALGQGPEFLTYFQNEAQLDKSGLPSDRFFAERPEGSVSTLKIQRTQQEDSAVYLCARSRNQGPGLHFGNGTRLTVT.